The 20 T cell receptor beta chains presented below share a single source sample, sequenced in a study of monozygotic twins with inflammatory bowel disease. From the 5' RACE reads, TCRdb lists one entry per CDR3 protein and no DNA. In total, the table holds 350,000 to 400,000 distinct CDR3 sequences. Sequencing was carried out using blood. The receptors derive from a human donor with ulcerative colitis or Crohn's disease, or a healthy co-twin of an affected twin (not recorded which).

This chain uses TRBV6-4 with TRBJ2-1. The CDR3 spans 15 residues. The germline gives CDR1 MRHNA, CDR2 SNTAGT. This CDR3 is CASSERRSSYNEQFF.

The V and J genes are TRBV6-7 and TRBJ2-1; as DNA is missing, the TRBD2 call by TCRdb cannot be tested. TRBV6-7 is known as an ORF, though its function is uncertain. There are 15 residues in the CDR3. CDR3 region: CASLGLAGSYNEQFF.

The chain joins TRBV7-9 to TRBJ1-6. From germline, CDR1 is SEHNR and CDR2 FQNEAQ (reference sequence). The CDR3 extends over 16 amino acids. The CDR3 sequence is CASSSLTGLYNSPLHF.

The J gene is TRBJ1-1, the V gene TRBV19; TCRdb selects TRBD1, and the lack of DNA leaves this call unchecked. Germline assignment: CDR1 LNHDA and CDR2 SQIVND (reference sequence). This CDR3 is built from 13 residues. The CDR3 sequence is CASNTGGSTEAFF.

The CDR3 sequence: CASTNRGLLYEQYF. V and J are TRBV5-1 and TRBJ2-7; TCRdb names TRBD1, which stays unverified in the absence of DNA. The CDR3 contains 14 residues. Germline CDR1 and CDR2: SGHRS and YFSETQ.

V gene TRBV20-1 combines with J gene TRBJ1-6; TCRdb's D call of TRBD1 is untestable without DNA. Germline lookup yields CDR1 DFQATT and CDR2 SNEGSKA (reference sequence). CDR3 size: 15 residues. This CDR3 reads CSAKLSTSYNSPLHF.

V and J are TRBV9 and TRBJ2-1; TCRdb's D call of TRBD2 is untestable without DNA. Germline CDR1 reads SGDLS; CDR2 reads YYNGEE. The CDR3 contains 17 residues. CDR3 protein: CASSPWTSGGAIHEQFF.

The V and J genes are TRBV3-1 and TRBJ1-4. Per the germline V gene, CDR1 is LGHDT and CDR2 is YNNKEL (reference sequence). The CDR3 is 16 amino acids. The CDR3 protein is CASSPDQGLLAEKLFF.

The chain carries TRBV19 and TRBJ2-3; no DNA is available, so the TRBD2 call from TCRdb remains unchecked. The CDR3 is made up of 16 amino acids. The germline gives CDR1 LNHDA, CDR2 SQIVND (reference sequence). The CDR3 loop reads CASIDRTSGFTDTQYF.

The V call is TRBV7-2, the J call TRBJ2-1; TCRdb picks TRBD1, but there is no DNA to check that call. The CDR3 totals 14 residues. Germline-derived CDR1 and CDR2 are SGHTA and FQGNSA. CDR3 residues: CASSSPPWGSEQFF.

The CDR3: CASSPQQGTEIGGAYEQYF. The chain has TRBV11-2 and TRBJ2-7; TCRdb designates TRBD1, a call that cannot be tested without DNA. The CDR3 runs to 19 residues. CDR1 is SGHAT and CDR2 is FQNNGV in the germline V gene.

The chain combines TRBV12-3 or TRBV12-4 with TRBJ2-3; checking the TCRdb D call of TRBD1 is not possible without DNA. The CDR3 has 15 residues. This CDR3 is CASSPWRASTDTQYF.

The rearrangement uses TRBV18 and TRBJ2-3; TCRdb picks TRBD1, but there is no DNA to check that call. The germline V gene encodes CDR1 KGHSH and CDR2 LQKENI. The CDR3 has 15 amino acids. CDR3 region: CASSPATASTDTQYF. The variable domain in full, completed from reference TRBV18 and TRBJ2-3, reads NAGVMQNPRHLVRRRGQEARLRCSPMKGHSHVYWYRQLPEEGLKFMVYLQKENIIDESGMPKERFSAEFPKEGPSILRIQQVVRGDSAAYFCASSPATASTDTQYFGPGTRLTVL.

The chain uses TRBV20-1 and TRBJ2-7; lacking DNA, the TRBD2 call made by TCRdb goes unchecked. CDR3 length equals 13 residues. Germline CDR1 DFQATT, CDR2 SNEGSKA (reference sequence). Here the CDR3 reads CSASGTQQHEQYF.

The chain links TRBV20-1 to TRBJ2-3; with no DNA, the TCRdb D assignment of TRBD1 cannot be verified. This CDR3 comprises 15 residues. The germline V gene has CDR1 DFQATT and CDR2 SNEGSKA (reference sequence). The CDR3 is CSARQTGGGTDTQYF.

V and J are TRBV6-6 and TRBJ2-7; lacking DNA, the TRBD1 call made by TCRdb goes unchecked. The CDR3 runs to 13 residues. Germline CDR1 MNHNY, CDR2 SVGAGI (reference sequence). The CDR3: CASSYSKGYEQYF.

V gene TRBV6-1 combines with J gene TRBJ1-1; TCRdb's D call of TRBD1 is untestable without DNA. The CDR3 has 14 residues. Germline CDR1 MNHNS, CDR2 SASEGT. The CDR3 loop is CASRRTRESTEAFF.

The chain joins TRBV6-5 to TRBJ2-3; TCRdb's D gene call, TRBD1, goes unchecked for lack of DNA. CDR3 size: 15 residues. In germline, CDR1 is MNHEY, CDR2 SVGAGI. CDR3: CASSYSIGGGDTQYF.

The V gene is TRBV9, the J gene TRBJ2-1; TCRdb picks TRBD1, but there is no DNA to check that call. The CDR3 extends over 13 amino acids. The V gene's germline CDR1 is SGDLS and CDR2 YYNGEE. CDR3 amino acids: CASSVARGNEQFF.

CDR3 protein: CASSLGGTGATGNTIYF. The chain combines TRBV7-2 with TRBJ1-3; TCRdb's D call, TRBD1, is unchecked because there is no DNA. This CDR3 region has 17 residues. Germline values: CDR1 SGHTA, CDR2 FQGNSA.